The present entry profiles one T cell receptor beta chain with its context. What it recognizes is unknown. The data derive from a study of graft-versus-host responses after intestinal transplantation. CDR1 and CDR2 from the germline V gene are SGHTA and FQGTGA. The CDR3 runs 14 residues. The ends lost 4 bases at V and 5 bases at J; junction bases unmatched: 5. Clones were sequenced by immunoSEQ multiplex PCR, and TCRdb holds only the in-frame ones, with some missing. The table lists approximately 90,000 clones, roughly 80% of them singletons. The sequencing here drew on unstimulated CD4+ T cells sorted from spleen or lymph node cells, taken before intestinal transplant. This chain joins TRBV7-3 and TRBJ2-5; the match to TRBD1 covers 9 bases. The source of this sequence is a human donor who received an intestinal transplant. CDR3 sequence (DNA): TGTGCCAGCAGCTCCGGGACAGGGATCGAGACCCAGTACTTC. Protein sequence: CASSSGTGIETQYF. Complete variable domain (other parts from reference TRBV7-3 and TRBJ2-5): GAGVSQTPSNKVTEKGKYVELRCDPISGHTALYWYRQSLGQGPEFLIYFQGTGAADDSGLPNDRFFAVRPEGSVSTLKIQRTERGDSAVYLCASSSGTGIETQYFGPGTRLLVL.